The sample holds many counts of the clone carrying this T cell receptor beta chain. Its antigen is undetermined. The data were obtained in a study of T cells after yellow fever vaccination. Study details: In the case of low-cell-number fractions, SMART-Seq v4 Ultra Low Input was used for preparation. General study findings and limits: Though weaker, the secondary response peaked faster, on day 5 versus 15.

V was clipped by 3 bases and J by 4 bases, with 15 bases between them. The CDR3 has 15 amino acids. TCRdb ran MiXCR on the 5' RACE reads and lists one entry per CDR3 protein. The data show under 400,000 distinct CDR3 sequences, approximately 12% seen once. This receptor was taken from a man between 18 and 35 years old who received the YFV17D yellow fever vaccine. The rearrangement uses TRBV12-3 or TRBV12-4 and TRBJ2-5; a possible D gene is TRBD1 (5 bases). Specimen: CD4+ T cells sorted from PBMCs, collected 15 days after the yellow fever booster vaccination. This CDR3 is CASSFLFGASETQYF. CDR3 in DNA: TGTGCCAGCAGTTTTTTGTTTGGGGCCTCAGAGACCCAGTACTTC.